One and the same sample provided the 11 T cell receptor beta chains below, sequenced in a study of long-term antiretroviral therapy in people with HIV. They ran version v3.0 of the immunoSEQ assay at survey level. Clones were read by immunoSEQ multiplex PCR, and TCRdb kept only the in-frame ones, dropping some. The sample gives fewer than 40,000 clones, 94% of which show up once; 3.7% is in the top ten. The sample in question was unsorted PBMCs, obtained around 5.4 years after starting antiretroviral therapy. These receptors originate from a woman in her fifties or sixties with HIV.

The chain joins TRBV7-9 to TRBJ2-3, with TRBD2 identical over 8 bases. CDR1 and CDR2 (germline): SEHNR, FQNEAQ (reference sequence). The length of the CDR3 is 16 residues. Trimming removed 1 base from V and 6 bases from J; junction bases left unmatched: 9. The CDR3 loop is CASSLGPGGPYDTQYF. CDR3 coding DNA: TGTGCCAGCAGCTTAGGCCCGGGGGGGCCCTACGATACGCAGTATTTT.

J is TRBJ1-6 and V is TRBV7-8, with D perhaps TRBD1 (5 bases). CDR1 and CDR2 (germline): SGHVS, FQNEAQ. The CDR3 is made up of 16 amino acids. V gave up 5 bases and J gave up 7 bases, with 18 bases separating them. The CDR3 sequence: CASSLPGRTLNSPLHF. CDR3 in DNA: TGTGCCAGCAGCCTCCCCGGACGGACATTGAATTCACCCCTCCACTTT.

V and J are TRBV6-6 and TRBJ2-7, with 11 bases identical to TRBD1. The trim removed 2 bases at V and 4 bases at J, leaving 4 bases unmatched. The CDR3 extends over 15 amino acids. CDR1 is MNHNY, CDR2 SVGAGI, per germline (reference sequence). The CDR3 loop reads CASSYPGTGGYEQYF. CDR3 DNA sequence: TGTGCCAGCAGTTACCCCGGGACAGGGGGTTACGAGCAGTACTTC.

The rearrangement links TRBV12-5 to TRBJ1-2; unclear D gene. This CDR3 has 14 residues. Looked up from germline, CDR1 is LGHNT and CDR2 is FRNRAP. The germline V and J ends were trimmed by 2 bases and 1 base, with 8 bases remaining between them. CDR3 sequence reads: CASGLLQINYGYTF. Here the CDR3 DNA reads TGTGCTAGTGGTTTGCTCCAGATTAACTATGGCTACACCTTC.

The rearrangement uses TRBV7-3 and TRBJ2-2; D is unclear. V lost 4 bases and J lost 8, with 11 bases in between. There are 13 residues in the CDR3. CDR1 and CDR2 (germline): SGHTA, FQGTGA. The CDR3 here is CASSSLHGGELFF. The CDR3 nucleotides read TGTGCCAGCAGCTCCCTCCATGGGGGGGAGCTGTTTTTT.

The chain joins TRBV5-1 to TRBJ2-1; D remains unclear. Germline loops: CDR1 SGHRS, CDR2 YFSETQ. This CDR3 region has 13 residues. Trimming stripped 0 bases from V and 9 bases from J, with 10 bases between. As DNA, the CDR3 is TGCGCCAGCAGCTTGGAACTATTGGGTGAGCAGTTCTTC. Translated: CASSLELLGEQFF.

V usage is TRBV6-5 and J usage is TRBJ2-5; TRBD2 aligns across 15 bases. TRBJ2-7 explains the end of the DNA better; the J call may be wrong. Per germline, CDR1 MNHEY and CDR2 SVGAGI. This CDR3 is 14 amino acids long. The CDR3 DNA reads as TGTGCCAGCAGTGGACTAGCGGGGGGGTACGAGCAGTACTTC. Protein: CASSGLAGGYEQYF.

This sequence joins TRBV5-8 and TRBJ2-5, with D perhaps TRBD2 (5 bases). V was clipped by 1 base and J by 5 bases, with 12 bases between them. Germline lookup yields CDR1 SGHTS and CDR2 YDEGEE. The CDR3 runs to 14 residues. The CDR3 loop reads CASSLSASTETQYF. CDR3 bases: TGTGCCAGCAGCTTGTCGGCTAGCACGGAGACCCAGTACTTC.

The chain joins TRBV21-1 to TRBJ1-1; the D call of TRBD1 is as the table states it, not checked on the DNA. TRBV21-1 is labeled a pseudogene. The CDR3 spans 15 residues. The CDR3 DNA follows: TGTGCCAGCGTTCTGGGACAGCTCATGAACACTGAAGCTTTCTTT. It specifies CASVLGQLMNTEAFF.

The chain is built from TRBV9 and TRBJ2-6; the D gene could be TRBD1 or TRBD2 (7 bases each). V was pared by 3 bases and J by 0 bases, with 13 bases between. Germline CDR1 reads SGDLS; CDR2 reads YYNGEE. The CDR3 has 17 amino acids. CDR3: CASSADREGSGANVLTF. The CDR3 DNA reads TGTGCCAGCAGCGCCGACAGGGAGGGCTCTGGGGCCAACGTCCTGACTTTC.

This CDR3 is CATSPTRGDNSPLHF. CDR3 in DNA: TGTGCCACCAGCCCCACCAGGGGGGATAATTCACCCCTCCACTTT. The gene calls are TRBV15 and TRBJ1-6; 7 nucleotides align to TRBD1. Germline CDR1 LNHNV, CDR2 YYDKDF (reference sequence). CDR3 length: 15 amino acids. V shed 5 bases, J shed 5 bases, and the junction held 6 bases outside the gene matches.